What follows describes a single TCR beta chain. The antigen is not known. The CDR3 runs 15 residues. The germline V gene has CDR1 ENHRY and CDR2 SYGVKD. J gave up 6 bases and V 4 bases, and 9 bases lay outside the gene matches. These data come from a study of CD8+ T cells in alopecia areata. Overall study results and limits: Possibly as an HLA-related effect, TCR sharing across patients appeared less clear than in mice. Scalp sequencing captures resident alphabeta T cells of normal skin too. Scalp lesions, especially in alopecia totalis/universalis, had higher clonality than normal scalp.

From PBMCs, CD4+ and CD8+ T cells were sorted. Investigators isolated RNA and reverse transcribed it into cDNA to act as the sequencing template. Generated by immunoSEQ multiplex PCR, the TCRdb table keeps only in-frame clones and is missing some. Of around 97,000 clones in the sample, 55% were seen once. The source material was CD4+ T cells sorted from blood. This chain links TRBV10-3 with TRBJ2-7; 10 nucleotides match TRBD2. The TCR comes from a human donor in good health. CDR3 coding DNA: TGTGCCATCAGTGGGACTAGCGGCGGCAAGGGCGAGCAGTACTTC. Its translation: CAISGTSGGKGEQYF.